The clone carrying this T cell receptor beta chain has a count of ten or more. Trimming left V 5 bases short and J 2 bases short, with 9 bases between. The CDR3 runs 13 residues. The V gene's germline CDR1 is MNHNS and CDR2 SASEGT. Stable disease denoted Graves' hyperthyroidism without ophthalmopathy progression within 18 months. PBMCs were derived from 10 ml fresh peripheral blood. This record belongs to a study of T cells in Graves' hyperthyroidism and ophthalmopathy. TCR beta CDR3 regions were amplified from RNA transcripts. TCR CDR3 regions were first amplified by RT-PCR with HTBI primers. Each CDR3 protein is one row after TCRdb ran MiXCR on the multiplex PCR reads. The repertoire consists of some 420,000 distinct CDR3 sequences, with roughly an eighth occurring once and the leading ten covering approximately 5.8%.

This clonotype was sampled from a woman aged 18-29 years with Graves' hyperthyroidism. The specimen sequenced was blood. The rearrangement uses TRBV6-1 and TRBJ1-1; D call uncertain. The DNA of the CDR3 is TGTGCCAGCAGTTCTGGGGAAAACACTGAAGCTTTCTTT. This codes for CASSSGENTEAFF.